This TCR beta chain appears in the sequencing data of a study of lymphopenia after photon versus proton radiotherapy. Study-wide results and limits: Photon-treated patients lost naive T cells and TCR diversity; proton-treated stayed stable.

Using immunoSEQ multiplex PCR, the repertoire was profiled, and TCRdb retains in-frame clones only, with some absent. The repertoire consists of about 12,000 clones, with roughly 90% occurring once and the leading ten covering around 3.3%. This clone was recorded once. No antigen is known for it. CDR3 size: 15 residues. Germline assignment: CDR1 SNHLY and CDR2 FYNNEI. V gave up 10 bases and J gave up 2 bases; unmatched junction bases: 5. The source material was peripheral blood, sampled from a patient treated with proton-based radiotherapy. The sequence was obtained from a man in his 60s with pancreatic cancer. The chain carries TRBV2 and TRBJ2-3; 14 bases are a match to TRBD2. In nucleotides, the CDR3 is TGTGCCACCAGACTAGCGGGAGGGACCACAGATACGCAGTATTTT. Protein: CATRLAGGTTDTQYF.